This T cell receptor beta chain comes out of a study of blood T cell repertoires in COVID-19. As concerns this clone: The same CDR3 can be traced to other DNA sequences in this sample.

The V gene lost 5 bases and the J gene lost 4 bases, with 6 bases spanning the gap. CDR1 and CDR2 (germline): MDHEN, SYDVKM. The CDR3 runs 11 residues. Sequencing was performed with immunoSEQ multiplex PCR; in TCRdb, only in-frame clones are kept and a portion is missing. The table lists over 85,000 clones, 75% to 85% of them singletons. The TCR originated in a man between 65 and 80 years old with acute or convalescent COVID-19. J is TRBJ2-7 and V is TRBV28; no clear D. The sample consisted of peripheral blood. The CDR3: CASSLRYEQYF. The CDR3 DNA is TGTGCCAGCAGTCTGCGGTACGAGCAGTACTTC.